These 27 T cell receptor beta chains came from one sample sequenced in a study of blood T cell repertoires in COVID-19. Clones were sequenced by immunoSEQ multiplex PCR, and TCRdb holds only the in-frame ones, with some missing. The sample holds 90,000 or so clones, about nine tenths seen once. The sequenced material came from peripheral blood. These receptors all come from a man aged 55 to 70 with COVID-19, enrolled during active disease.

The chain joins TRBV11-3 to TRBJ2-1; D is undetermined. Germline V lookup: CDR1 SGHNT, CDR2 YENEEA. The V end was cut by 3 bases, the J end by 3 bases, with 6 bases between. The CDR3 consists of 13 residues. Written as DNA, the CDR3 is TGTGCCAGCAGCTTTAGCAGCTACAATGAGCAGTTCTTC. Amino acid sequence: CASSFSSYNEQFF.

The CDR3 DNA reads TGTGCCAGCAGCTTTAAGCTAGCGGGTAGCAATGAGCAGTTCTTC. This sequence encodes CASSFKLAGSNEQFF. The chain uses TRBV7-6 and TRBJ2-1; 8 bases agree with TRBD2. CDR3 length: 15 residues. The germline CDR1 and CDR2 sequences are SGHVS and FNYEAQ. J lost 6 bases, V lost 3 bases, and 7 bases had no gene match.

The DNA for the CDR3 is TGTGCTAGTGGTTTGGGCCGGGGGCTAGCGGGAGAGTACGAGCAGTACTTC. It specifies CASGLGRGLAGEYEQYF. The rearrangement uses TRBV12-5 and TRBJ2-7; 10 bases map to TRBD2. Per germline, CDR1 LGHNT and CDR2 FRNRAP. CDR3 length: 17 residues. The J segment lost 4 bases and the V segment lost 1 base, leaving 10 bases of the junction unmatched.

The chain recombines TRBV19 with TRBJ1-1; TRBD1 agrees at 10 bases. The CDR3 covers 14 residues. Germline V lookup: CDR1 LNHDA, CDR2 SQIVND (reference sequence). Losses at the gene ends were 5 bases for V and 2 bases for J; bases not matched to a gene: 2. The CDR3 nucleotides are TGTGCCAGTAGTGAGACAGGGGGCAACACTGAAGCTTTCTTT. This encodes CASSETGGNTEAFF. Filled out from reference TRBV19 and TRBJ1-1, the complete variable domain reads DGGITQSPKYLFRKEGQNVTLSCEQNLNHDAMYWYRQDPGQGLRLIYYSQIVNDFQKGDIAEGYSVSREKKESFPLTVTSAQKNPTAFYLCASSETGGNTEAFFGQGTRLTVV.

V usage is TRBV30 and J usage is TRBJ1-3, with a tentative D call TRBD1 (5 bases). Per germline, CDR1 GTSNPN and CDR2 SVGIG (reference sequence). The CDR3 is 14 residues long. Deletions cut 0 bases from V and 4 bases from J, with 10 bases between. CDR3 region: CAWSVPGEGNTIYF. The CDR3 DNA reads TGTGCCTGGAGTGTACCGGGGGAAGGAAACACCATATATTTT.

This clone was recorded a few times. V is TRBV6-5 and J is TRBJ2-7; 8 nucleotides align to TRBD2. CDR1 is MNHEY, CDR2 SVGAGI, per germline. Trimming at V came to 6 bases and at J to 1 base, leaving 5 bases not matched to a gene. The CDR3 loop spans 14 amino acids. The CDR3 protein is CASRLAEPSYEQYF. For the CDR3, the DNA is TGTGCCAGCAGACTAGCGGAACCGTCCTACGAGCAGTACTTC.

The V and J genes are TRBV24-1 and TRBJ2-1, with D tentatively TRBD1 (6 bases). Germline V CDR1 and CDR2: KGHDR, SFDVKD. The CDR3 consists of 12 residues. V was trimmed by 10 bases and J by 6 bases, leaving 12 bases between them. The CDR3 loop reads CATGGHSNEQFF. CDR3 in DNA: TGTGCCACAGGGGGTCACTCCAATGAGCAGTTCTTC.

CDR3 sequence reads: CASSQGHMNTEAFF. Written as DNA, the CDR3 is TGTGCCAGCTCACAGGGGCATATGAACACTGAAGCTTTCTTT. The chain carries TRBV18 and TRBJ1-1, with D tentatively TRBD1 (5 bases). This CDR3 has 14 amino acids. Trimming stripped 4 bases from V and 0 bases from J, with 9 bases between. Germline V gene sequence: CDR1 KGHSH, CDR2 LQKENI.

V and J are TRBV30 and TRBJ2-3, with TRBD2 matching 9 bases. V lost 7 bases to trimming and J lost 6 bases; unmatched junction nucleotides: 11. Germline lookup yields CDR1 GTSNPN and CDR2 SVGIG (reference sequence). The CDR3 length is 14 residues. Here the CDR3 DNA reads TGTGCCTTCCGACTAGCGGTGGGATCGGATACGCAGTATTTT. Protein product: CAFRLAVGSDTQYF.

The gene calls are TRBV10-1 and TRBJ2-2; D is perhaps TRBD2 (6 bases). Germline V gene sequence: CDR1 WNHNN, CDR2 SYGVQD (reference sequence). The CDR3 length is 14 residues. With 6 bases removed from V and 5 bases from J, the gap between germline ends came to 13 bases. The CDR3 nucleotides read TGCGCCAGCAGCGGAGGGACGGTTACCGGGGAGCTGTTTTTT. The encoded protein is CASSGGTVTGELFF.

This clone was counted a few times. CDR3 sequence reads: CASSLSREGSPLHF. DNA for the CDR3: TGTGCCAGCAGCTTGTCCAGGGAGGGATCACCCCTCCACTTT. V gene TRBV5-4 combines with J gene TRBJ1-6, with D possibly matching TRBD1 (5 bases). The V end was cut by 1 base, the J end by 10 bases, with 12 bases between. This CDR3 has 14 amino acids. Germline CDR1 and CDR2: SGHNT and YYREEE (reference sequence).

The chain links TRBV10-3 to TRBJ2-7; D may be TRBD2 (5 bases). Trimming shortened V by 7 bases and J by 2 bases, and 15 bases separated the two germline ends. CDR3 length: 14 amino acids. CDR1 and CDR2 (germline): ENHRY, SYGVKD. The CDR3 DNA sequence: TGTGCCATCACTGGGGAAGCGGAGGCCTACGAGCAGTACTTC. Residues: CAITGEAEAYEQYF.

This chain joins TRBV2 and TRBJ1-6; D might be TRBD1 (6 bases). Germline CDR1 and CDR2: SNHLY and FYNNEI. This CDR3 is 14 amino acids long. Trimming took 8 bases from V and 9 from J, leaving 17 bases between them. The CDR3 region has the DNA TGTGCCAGCGTTCAGGGGCGATCCGGTTCACCCCTCCACTTT. Translating gives CASVQGRSGSPLHF.

The V call is TRBV11-2, the J call TRBJ1-6, with D possibly matching TRBD1 (6 bases). Germline V gives CDR1 SGHAT, CDR2 FQNNGV. The CDR3 extends over 16 amino acids. V lost 5 bases and J 10 bases, leaving 21 bases between the germline ends. The CDR3 is CASSVRAPQRGSPLHF. The DNA for the CDR3 is TGTGCCAGCAGCGTGAGGGCACCGCAGAGGGGGTCACCCCTCCACTTT.

The V gene is TRBV10-2, the J gene TRBJ2-3; TRBD2 might be the D (5 bases). The germline V gene encodes CDR1 WSHSY and CDR2 SAAADI. Trimming stripped 2 bases from V and 0 bases from J, with 9 bases between. The CDR3 has 15 residues. The CDR3 coding sequence is TGCGCCAGCAGTGAGGGACTCATGAGCACAGATACGCAGTATTTT. This sequence encodes CASSEGLMSTDTQYF.

The sample holds one count of this clone. Different DNA sequences within this sample yield the same CDR3. The chain is built from TRBV5-1 and TRBJ2-7; 14 bases line up with TRBD2. The germline gives CDR1 SGHRS, CDR2 YFSETQ. V lost 0 bases to trimming and J lost 4 bases; unmatched junction nucleotides: 3. This CDR3 has 16 amino acids. CDR3 amino acids: CASSLAGLAGAYEQYF. Here the CDR3 DNA reads TGCGCCAGCAGCTTGGCGGGACTAGCGGGAGCGTACGAGCAGTACTTC.

The rearrangement uses TRBV9 and TRBJ2-3; the D gene is possibly TRBD2 (6 bases). The V end lost 0 bases, the J end lost 5 bases, and 10 bases lay between the germline ends. Germline loops: CDR1 SGDLS, CDR2 YYNGEE. The CDR3 sequence is 14 residues long. DNA of the CDR3: TGTGCCAGCAGCGTAGTCGGGAGCGGAGATACGCAGTATTTT. Translation gives CASSVVGSGDTQYF.

The chain joins TRBV24-1 to TRBJ1-6; TRBD1 is a possible D gene (6 bases). Germline-derived CDR1 and CDR2 are KGHDR and SFDVKD. V was clipped by 9 bases and J by 7 bases, with 9 bases between them. The CDR3 length is 12 residues. The CDR3 sequence: CATGQGNSPLHF. The CDR3 DNA is TGTGCCACCGGTCAGGGGAATTCACCCCTCCACTTT.

This chain joins TRBV10-1 and TRBJ2-1, with TRBD2 matching 9 bases. Germline V lookup: CDR1 WNHNN, CDR2 SYGVQD (reference sequence). J lost 6 bases, V lost 4 bases, and 4 bases had no gene match. The CDR3 is 14 amino acids. The CDR3 nucleotides read TGCGCCAGCAGTGCTAGCGGGAACGGCAATGAGCAGTTCTTC. This sequence encodes CASSASGNGNEQFF.

The CDR3 spells CASSLEGGGRTQETQYF. The DNA for the CDR3 is TGTGCCAGCAGCTTAGAAGGGGGCGGGAGGACCCAAGAGACCCAGTACTTC. The genes are TRBV13 and TRBJ2-5; D is perhaps TRBD2 (8 bases). The CDR3 runs to 17 residues. Trimming removed 1 base from V and 1 base from J, with 16 bases in between. Germline values: CDR1 PRHDT, CDR2 FYEKMQ (reference sequence). Looking up the rest from reference TRBV13 and TRBJ2-5 gives the full variable domain: AAGVIQSPRHLIKEKRETATLKCYPIPRHDTVYWYQQGPGQDPQFLISFYEKMQSDKGSIPDRFSAQQFSDYHSELNMSSLELGDSALYFCASSLEGGGRTQETQYFGPGTRLLVL.

This chain connects TRBV29-1 to TRBJ1-1; D uncertain. The CDR3 loop spans 12 amino acids. Germline V gene data show CDR1 as SQVTM and CDR2 as ANQGSEA. With 4 bases removed from V and 1 base from J, the gap between germline ends came to 7 bases. The CDR3 region has the DNA TGCAGCGTTGCGGTTCGGAACACTGAAGCTTTCTTT. Translation gives CSVAVRNTEAFF. The full variable domain, rest sourced from reference TRBV29-1 and TRBJ1-1, is SAVISQKPSRDICQRGTSLTIQCQVDSQVTMMFWYRQQPGQSLTLIATANQGSEATYESGFVIDKFPISRPNLTFSTLTVSNMSPEDSSIYLCSVAVRNTEAFFGQGTRLTVV.

J is TRBJ2-1 and V is TRBV7-3, with TRBD2 matching 9 bases. CDR3 length: 16 residues. The trim removed 1 base at V and 6 bases at J, leaving 7 bases unmatched. CDR1 is SGHTA and CDR2 is FQGTGA in the germline V gene. CDR3 bases: TGTGCCAGCAGCTTAAGCGGGAGGGCCGGCTTCAATGAGCAGTTCTTC. Encoded protein: CASSLSGRAGFNEQFF. Supplemented by reference TRBV7-3 and TRBJ2-1, the full variable domain reads GAGVSQTPSNKVTEKGKYVELRCDPISGHTALYWYRQSLGQGPEFLIYFQGTGAADDSGLPNDRFFAVRPEGSVSTLKIQRTERGDSAVYLCASSLSGRAGFNEQFFGPGTRLTVL.

The V and J genes are TRBV24-1 and TRBJ2-2; 8 bases are a match to TRBD2. V shed 7 bases, J shed 4 bases, and the junction held 13 bases outside the gene matches. Germline loops: CDR1 KGHDR, CDR2 SFDVKD. The CDR3 consists of 17 residues. The CDR3 DNA reads TGTGCCACCAGCTTGGACGGGGGGGTCGTTGGCACCGGGGAGCTGTTTTTT. It encodes CATSLDGGVVGTGELFF.

The chain employs TRBV4-3 and TRBJ2-5; 8 bases match TRBD2. Per germline, CDR1 LGHNA and CDR2 YSLEER. CDR3 size: 16 residues. V trimming: 0 bases; J trimming: 4 bases; junction bases outside the gene matches: 7. CDR3 in DNA: TGCGCCAGCAGCCAAGATACAGCGGGAGTTGGAGAGACCCAGTACTTC. Its translation: CASSQDTAGVGETQYF.

The chain links TRBV19 to TRBJ2-3; TRBD2 matches 7 bases. The CDR3 runs 16 residues. With 4 bases clipped from V and 0 bases from J, the junction kept 7 bases outside the gene matches. Germline V lookup: CDR1 LNHDA, CDR2 SQIVND (reference sequence). The CDR3, as DNA: TGTGCCAGTAGTAGGGGAGGGGCCACTAGCACAGATACGCAGTATTTT. Translation: CASSRGGATSTDTQYF.

This chain joins TRBV21-1 and TRBJ1-5. TRBV21-1 is noted as a pseudogene. CDR3 length: 19 amino acids. The CDR3 sequence is CASTLFHKEPAYSNQPQHF. In DNA, the CDR3 is TGTGCCAGCACCCTCTTCCACAAGGAGCCAGCCTATAGCAATCAGCCCCAGCATTTT.

V is TRBV3-1 (or the pseudogene TRBV3-2) and J is TRBJ2-2; D is perhaps TRBD2 (5 bases). The CDR3 covers 18 residues. Germline CDR1 reads LGHDT; CDR2 reads YNNKEL (reference sequence). Trimming removed 4 bases from V and 0 bases from J, with 18 bases in between. As DNA, the CDR3 is TGTGCCAGCAGCCCACGGGGAGCCGCCGCGGCGAACACCGGGGAGCTGTTTTTT. Translating it yields CASSPRGAAAANTGELFF.